One and the same sample provided the 25 T cell receptor beta chains below, sequenced in a study of cytomegalovirus exposure and HLA in healthy donors. Libraries were prepared by immunoSEQ multiplex PCR; TCRdb keeps only in-frame clonotypes and omits some of them. In the table there are more than 250,000 clones, approximately 90% of which are singletons. Sequenced sample: PBMCs. These receptors all stem from a woman in her twenties or thirties in good health and CMV-seropositive.

The chain is built from TRBV28 and TRBJ2-1; 10 nucleotides align to TRBD2. V shed 4 bases, J shed 7 bases, and the junction held 4 bases outside the gene matches. Per the germline V gene, CDR1 is MDHEN and CDR2 is SYDVKM. This CDR3 spans 14 amino acids. The CDR3: CASSSIAGGNEQFF. DNA of the CDR3: TGTGCCAGCAGTTCGATAGCGGGAGGAAATGAGCAGTTCTTC.

This clone came up once. The chain uses TRBV2 and TRBJ1-1, with D possibly matching TRBD1 (6 bases). V gave up 6 bases and J gave up 0 bases, with 11 bases separating them. The CDR3 totals 14 residues. Germline V gene lookup returns CDR1 SNHLY and CDR2 FYNNEI. This chain's CDR3 is CASRSDSMNTEAFF. DNA of the CDR3: TGTGCCAGCAGATCGGACAGTATGAACACTGAAGCTTTCTTT.

This chain connects TRBV7-9 to TRBJ1-2; TRBD1 agrees at 9 bases. The germline gives CDR1 SEHNR, CDR2 FQNEAQ (reference sequence). With V trimmed by 5 bases and J by 2 bases, 6 bases remained unmatched. CDR3 length equals 15 residues. As DNA, the CDR3 is TGTGCCAGCAGCCGCGGGACAGGGAAGAACTATGGCTACACCTTC. Translated: CASSRGTGKNYGYTF.

The rearrangement joins TRBV27 to TRBJ2-7; 9 nucleotides line up with TRBD2. Germline values: CDR1 MNHEY, CDR2 SMNVEV (reference sequence). V trimming: 0 bases; J trimming: 7 bases; junction bases outside the gene matches: 4. The CDR3 runs to 14 residues. The CDR3 DNA sequence: TGTGCCAGCAGTTTATCGAAGAGCGGGAGGGAGCAGTACTTC. It is translated as CASSLSKSGREQYF.

The chain is built from TRBV5-6 and TRBJ1-5, with 10 nucleotides matching TRBD1. The germline V gene has CDR1 SGHDT and CDR2 YYEEEE. CDR3 length equals 13 residues. V lost 1 base and J lost 11; bases outside the gene matches: 3. The CDR3, as DNA: TGTGCCAGCAGCTTGACGGACAGGGGGACCCAGCATTTT. This translates into CASSLTDRGTQHF.

The chain recombines TRBV4-1 with TRBJ2-1; D not certain. V lost 0 bases to trimming and J lost 0 bases, with 15 bases between them. CDR1 and CDR2 from the germline V gene are MGHRA and YSYEKL. CDR3 length: 18 residues. The CDR3 sequence is CASSQDKAGLSSYNEQFF. CDR3 DNA sequence: TGCGCCAGCAGCCAAGATAAGGCAGGTTTAAGCTCCTACAATGAGCAGTTCTTC.

The chain combines TRBV14 with TRBJ2-5, with D tentatively TRBD2 (5 bases). Trimming left V 4 bases short and J 9 bases short, with 15 bases between. Germline CDR1 SGHDN, CDR2 FVKESK. The CDR3 runs 13 residues. The CDR3 here is CASSPDRVGAQYF. In DNA form, the CDR3 reads TGTGCCAGCAGCCCTGACCGAGTGGGAGCCCAGTACTTC.

The chain links TRBV15 to TRBJ2-1; TRBD2 matches 11 bases. CDR1 LNHNV and CDR2 YYDKDF come from the germline V gene (reference sequence). The CDR3 runs 15 residues. The trim removed 1 base at V and 4 bases at J, leaving 0 bases unmatched. The CDR3 DNA reads TGTGCCACCAGCAGAGTAGCGGGGGGGTACAATGAGCAGTTCTTC. It is translated as CATSRVAGGYNEQFF.

V and J are TRBV5-4 and TRBJ1-2; 7 bases line up with TRBD1. The V segment lost 2 bases and the J segment 5 bases; nucleotides outside the gene matches: 6. Germline CDR1 and CDR2: SGHNT and YYREEE (reference sequence). This CDR3 is 14 amino acids long. The CDR3 reads CASSFDRVGYGYTF. The CDR3 nucleotides are TGTGCCAGCAGCTTCGACAGGGTGGGGTATGGCTACACCTTC.

V is TRBV27 and J is TRBJ2-5, with TRBD1 matching over 9 bases. The CDR3 loop spans 16 amino acids. V lost 2 bases to trimming and J lost 2 bases; unmatched junction nucleotides: 6. Germline loops: CDR1 MNHEY, CDR2 SMNVEV (reference sequence). CDR3 loop: CASSLTRTGAQETQYF. The CDR3 DNA follows: TGTGCCAGCAGTTTAACCAGGACAGGGGCACAAGAGACCCAGTACTTC.

The chain has TRBV29-1 and TRBJ2-1, with D unclear. The CDR3 spans 13 residues. CDR1 and CDR2 from the germline V gene are SQVTM and ANQGSEA. Trimming shortened V by 4 bases and J by 2 bases, and 9 bases separated the two germline ends. CDR3 amino acids: CSVADGAYNEQFF. CDR3 nucleotide sequence: TGCAGCGTTGCAGATGGGGCCTACAATGAGCAGTTCTTC.

For this clone: The same CDR3 can be traced to other DNA sequences in this sample. The rearrangement uses TRBV7-2 and TRBJ1-1; D unclear. This CDR3 contains 12 residues. The ends were cut back, 5 bases at V and 2 bases at J, with 6 bases in the middle. Germline V gene sequence: CDR1 SGHTA, CDR2 FQGNSA. The CDR3 nucleotides are TGTGCCAGCAGCCCTACTAACACTGAAGCTTTCTTT. Translation gives CASSPTNTEAFF.

The J gene is TRBJ1-1, the V gene TRBV11-2; TRBD1 matches at 9 bases. CDR3 length equals 15 residues. J was trimmed by 1 base and V by 5 bases; bases with no gene match: 5. Germline V gene sequence: CDR1 SGHAT, CDR2 FQNNGV. CDR3 nucleotide sequence: TGTGCCAGCAGCATAGGACAGGGGCCGAACACTGAAGCTTTCTTT. The encoded protein is CASSIGQGPNTEAFF.

The CDR3 sequence: CASKDTAYEQYF. DNA of the CDR3: TGTGCCAGTAAGGACACGGCCTACGAGCAGTACTTC. V and J are TRBV6-1 and TRBJ2-7; weak D call: TRBD1 (5 bases). With 9 bases removed from V and 2 bases from J, the gap between germline ends came to 11 bases. This CDR3 is built from 12 residues. Germline-derived CDR1 and CDR2 are MNHNS and SASEGT.

J is TRBJ2-1 and V is TRBV30, with no clear D. This CDR3 spans 14 amino acids. Germline CDR1 is GTSNPN and CDR2 is SVGIG (reference sequence). Trimming shortened V by 3 bases and J by 7 bases, and 16 bases separated the two germline ends. The CDR3 sequence is CAWSISYKENEQFF. In DNA form, the CDR3 reads TGTGCCTGGAGCATATCTTACAAGGAGAATGAGCAGTTCTTC.

Written as DNA, the CDR3 is TGTGCCAGCAGCTTAGCGGGGGCGACTAGGGTCCACGAGCAGTACTTC. Translated, it gives CASSLAGATRVHEQYF. The chain has TRBV7-2 and TRBJ2-7, with D perhaps being TRBD1 or TRBD2 (6 bases each). The CDR3 extends over 16 amino acids. With 0 bases removed from V and 5 bases from J, the gap between germline ends came to 17 bases. The germline V gene encodes CDR1 SGHTA and CDR2 FQGNSA.

This chain joins TRBV5-1 and TRBJ2-5; 11 bases map to TRBD2. The CDR3 length is 17 residues. V lost 2 bases, J lost 4 bases, and 10 bases stayed unmatched. CDR1 and CDR2 (germline): SGHRS, YFSETQ. The CDR3 nucleotides read TGCGCCAGCAGCTTTATGCTTAGCCTAGCGGGGGGAGAGACCCAGTACTTC. Translating it yields CASSFMLSLAGGETQYF.

The chain joins TRBV6-5 to TRBJ2-2, with D possibly being TRBD2 (6 bases). The CDR3 covers 12 residues. Trimming removed 7 bases from V and 6 bases from J, with 9 bases in between. Germline CDR1 MNHEY, CDR2 SVGAGI. The CDR3 bases are TGTGCCAGCATCGGGGGTTCCGGGGAGCTGTTTTTT. It yields the protein CASIGGSGELFF.

The table lists this clone with a count of one. This chain connects TRBV27 to TRBJ1-1; weak D call: TRBD1 (6 bases). This CDR3 has 15 amino acids. The V gene's germline CDR1 is MNHEY and CDR2 SMNVEV (reference sequence). V was clipped by 0 bases and J by 2 bases, with 10 bases between them. This chain's CDR3 is CASSLSGGINTEAFF. CDR3 in DNA: TGTGCCAGCAGTTTATCGGGGGGCATAAACACTGAAGCTTTCTTT.

This chain connects TRBV5-4 to TRBJ2-3, with 10 bases aligning to TRBD2. CDR1 and CDR2 from the germline V gene are SGHNT and YYREEE (reference sequence). The trim removed 0 bases at V and 4 bases at J, leaving 8 bases unmatched. This CDR3 has 17 residues. Written as DNA, the CDR3 is TGTGCCAGCAGCTTGGTAAAGCTAGCGGGAGTATCAGATACGCAGTATTTT. Amino acids: CASSLVKLAGVSDTQYF.

This clone was recorded only once. V usage is TRBV28 and J usage is TRBJ2-3, with a possible D match to TRBD2 (7 bases). CDR1 and CDR2 from the germline V gene are MDHEN and SYDVKM. V lost 7 bases to trimming and J lost 4 bases, with 18 bases between them. The CDR3 length is 15 residues. The DNA for the CDR3 is TGTGCCAGCATTAGGGGTGGGGAGGGGGCAGATACGCAGTATTTT. Protein product: CASIRGGEGADTQYF.

This clone was seen only once. The chain joins TRBV28 to TRBJ2-3; D gene unclear. Between the trimmed V and J ends, which lost 5 bases and 0 bases, there was a span of 12 bases. Germline CDR1 reads MDHEN; CDR2 reads SYDVKM. The length of the CDR3 is 15 residues. For the CDR3, the DNA is TGTGCCAGCAGTCTCCGGACGGCTAGCACAGATACGCAGTATTTT. Its protein is CASSLRTASTDTQYF.

The rearrangement links TRBV9 to TRBJ2-7; TRBD1 matches 7 bases. J gave up 2 bases and V 4 bases, and 9 bases lay outside the gene matches. Germline CDR1 SGDLS, CDR2 YYNGEE. This CDR3 has 15 residues. CDR3 loop: CASSPRTGNTYEQYF. CDR3 nucleotides: TGTGCCAGCAGCCCTCGGACAGGAAACACCTACGAGCAGTACTTC.

Of note for this clone: Other DNA sequences from this sample encode an identical CDR3 as well. This chain uses TRBV9 with TRBJ1-2; weak D call: TRBD1 (5 bases). The CDR3 sequence is 13 residues long. Per germline, CDR1 SGDLS and CDR2 YYNGEE. Between the trimmed V and J ends, which lost 1 base and 4 bases, there was a span of 8 bases. In nucleotides, the CDR3 is TGTGCCAGCAGCGTAAGGCAGGGCTATGGCTACACCTTC. It is translated as CASSVRQGYGYTF.

This rearrangement joins TRBV30 to TRBJ2-7, with D maybe TRBD1 (6 bases). The V end was cut by 4 bases, the J end by 6 bases, with 13 bases between. Per the germline V gene, CDR1 is GTSNPN and CDR2 is SVGIG (reference sequence). The CDR3 totals 12 residues. CDR3 sequence (DNA): TGTGCCTGGACCCAAAACAGGGTCGAGCAGTACTTC. This encodes CAWTQNRVEQYF.